What follows describes a single T cell receptor beta chain. Its specificity is unknown. Amplification targeted TCR beta CDR3 regions from RNA transcripts. The HTBI set primed first-round TCR CDR3 RT-PCR. TCRdb itself ran the multiplex PCR reads through MiXCR, one entry per CDR3 protein. The table has around 530,000 distinct CDR3 sequences, 17% seen once. The data stem from a study of T cells in Graves' hyperthyroidism and ophthalmopathy. Disease duration was under 3 months in the ophthalmopathy patients, who also had a Clinical Activity Score of at least 3 and a NOSPECS grade of at least 4. Criteria for exclusion of patients were uncontrolled infection, other autoimmune disease, pregnancy or lactation. PBMCs were collected from an approximately 10 ml volume of fresh peripheral blood. This CDR3 spans 17 amino acids. V lost 0 bases to trimming and J lost 2 bases; unmatched junction nucleotides: 6. Germline CDR1 and CDR2: LGHNA and YNFKEQ.

General study findings and limits: Separating ophthalmopathy from stable hyperthyroidism was achieved by a 13 V-J model.

The chain uses TRBV4-2 and TRBJ2-1; the match to TRBD2 covers 8 bases. Sequenced input: blood. This clonotype was obtained from a woman between 18 and 29 years old with Graves' ophthalmopathy. The chain's CDR3 is CASSQDPREVTYNEQFF. CDR3 in DNA: TGTGCCAGCAGCCAAGATCCGCGGGAGGTAACCTACAATGAGCAGTTCTTC.